This T cell receptor beta chain stems from a study of T cell responses to AZD1222 COVID-19 vaccine. Study-level information: Second doses at about 4 or about 12 weeks were pooled.

Generated by immunoSEQ multiplex PCR, the TCRdb table keeps only in-frame clones and is missing some. The table lists about 120,000 clones, roughly 87% of them singletons. In germline, CDR1 is LGHNT, CDR2 FRNRAP. CDR3 size: 13 residues. V shed 7 bases and J shed 9 bases, with 13 bases lying between them. General study points: In a largely white British group with more females than males, clonal diversity was possibly underestimated. Spike as a whole was targeted by vaccine-associated CD4 TCRs, dominant at 160-218 and 743-854. Only a handful of AZD1222 recipients, about six in all, had baseline seropositivity.

Points on this clone: The target antigen is unknown.

The TCR originated in an adult in good health. This sequence joins TRBV12-5 and TRBJ1-6, with D uncertain. The sample here was peripheral blood, taken on day 0 of AZD1222 vaccination. The CDR3, as DNA: TGTGCTAGTGCCTCACCGTGGCGTTCACCCCTCCACTTT. It is translated as CASASPWRSPLHF.